This T cell receptor (beta chain) is from a study of cytomegalovirus exposure and HLA in healthy donors (dated by TCRdb to about 2017). With regard to the full study: According to an earlier analysis of several hundred of the donors, some 180 million T cells yielded roughly 100 million unique TCR beta sequences and more than 250 Gb of sequence data. An early release covering roughly 600 HLA-typed donors comprised 250 to 350 gigabases of sequencing data and roughly 85 million unique TCR sequences. Among the roughly 410 genotyped donors, approximately 81% belonged to the genetic ancestry cluster associated with self-reported Caucasian donors. The study aimed to test whether signatures of past pathogen exposure could be identified by cataloging public T cell receptors. The T cell repertoires of under 750 subjects were profiled by immunosequencing and related to cytomegalovirus serostatus. Besides the first cohort of hundreds of subjects, a separate validation cohort made up of 120 different subjects was used. To predict cytomegalovirus infection status, the study combined high-throughput TCR immunosequencing, statistical association of individual TCRs with disease status, and machine learning. A later analysis re-examined previously published TCR beta repertoires from 610 or so donors and added high-resolution HLA genotyping to investigate patterns of TCR occurrence. In the later analysis, no new phenotypic data were used to find candidate immune exposures; instead, reliance was placed on TCR beta sequences and their occurrence across donors. An earlier analysis of approximately 640 of the donors applied high-throughput TCR beta sequencing to assess whether each TCR beta V gene segment acted as functional or pseudogenic. Donor age, sex, ethnicity and CMV serostatus were collected together with the repertoire data. Genome-wide SNP genotypes for about three fifths of the roughly 700 donors were used in a later genetic analysis, which treated that subset as a discovery cohort. All discovery cohort repertoires had been generated using a single sequencing platform. HLA typing included class I and class II loci at four-digit resolution. The number of donors typed differed by locus, with roughly 629-640 for A, B, C, DRB1 and DQB1, around 560 for DQA1, 600 to 610 for DPA1, and around 450 for DPB1. Because of strong linkage in the cohort, four to six DR-DQ haplotypes were treated as single units for association and clustering. Among about 370 genotyped donors of the cohort, an average of around 220,000 unique TCR beta nucleotide sequences was sequenced per donor, of which 15% to 20% were non-productive.

Based on the germline V gene (reference sequence), the CDR1 and CDR2 sequences are SEHNR and FQNEAQ. The CDR3 runs 18 amino acids, cysteine and phenylalanine included. Of all the DNA, just the CDR3 is kept, 54 bases in frame from base 1. Germline trimming: 4 bases from V, 8 bases from J; junction bases outside gene matches: 19. Paper-wide results and their limitations: At a false discovery rate of 0.05, a later analysis linked fewer than 20,000 TCR beta sequences to specific HLA alleles. An association between a missense DCLRE1C variant and V-gene and J-gene trimming of TCR beta chains was found in a later genetic analysis and replicated in an independent cohort. Because some donors lacked HLA typing at each locus, the association tests relied only on the typed subset. Roughly uniform sequencing depth across donors was assumed in presence/absence analyses, although this assumption may not hold. A further reported finding was that TCR beta sequences accurately predicted the HLA-A and HLA-B alleles for most subjects in the first cohort. A later analysis found that TCR association rates varied across HLA loci, with DRB1 alleles showing the most associated TCRs and HLA-C alleles the fewest. While some public TCRs were present in many individuals, most TCR sequences turned up only very rarely across donors. The study listed approximately 150 TCR beta chains as associated with cytomegalovirus. Strong co-occurrence of HLA alleles, especially DR and DQ, made assigning TCR associations to individual alleles difficult. The sequencing pipeline was judged likely to have produced a cluster of highly shared sequence variants as a technical artifact. Broadly in line with IMGT annotations, most TCR beta V segments showed up in productive rearrangements about 87% or about 30% of the time in an earlier analysis of several hundred of the donors. The classifier was reported to diagnose cytomegalovirus status with high specificity and sensitivity in both the original and validation cohorts. A later analysis reported that several top co-occurrence clusters appeared linked to parvovirus B19, influenza, CMV and Epstein-Barr virus. A later analysis found that most CMV-associated TCR beta chains appeared HLA-restricted, with HLA associations seemingly driven largely by CMV exposure. Because the 87-base-pair reads could not distinguish some IMGT-functional V segments, including TRBV6-2 and TRBV6-3, those segments were excluded. Linkage disequilibrium might explain the correlated functional status among segregating V segments, but an unknown experimental factor could not be excluded. For the cohort, immune exposure information was limited to CMV serostatus. A few of the identified cytomegalovirus-associated TCR beta chains were confirmed in vitro to be specific for cytomegalovirus antigens. A later analysis found that HLA-associated TCR beta chains were more clonally expanded and had lower generation probabilities than equally common non-associated chains. Over 15 rarely observed V segments, including chromosome 9 orphons, were excluded from the earlier analysis of approximately 500 of the donors because counts were too low. This cohort had only TCR beta chains sequenced, and the lack of alpha or paired-chain data limited which features could be detected. According to a later genetic analysis, donors in an Asian-associated ancestry cluster had fewer N-insertions in productive TCRs than the approximately 630-donor mean. The authors suggested that the approach could potentially be generalized to other disease states and immunological phenotypes.

The protocol used for the library was the immunoSEQ multiplex PCR assay. For the multiplex PCR, a mixture combining 60 forward primers for TCR Vbeta segments and 13 reverse primers for TCR Jbeta segments was used. A multiplex PCR assay on genomic DNA amplified the CDR3 region of rearranged TCR beta genes. On the Illumina HiSeq System, the amplified TCR beta libraries were sequenced as 87-base-pair reads. The study's processing was this. In a later analysis, some 80 million unique TCR beta chains were counted across the 500 to 850 repertoires, and around 10 million of these chains were shared by at least two donors. To remove PCR and sequencing errors, raw reads were error-corrected and collapsed into unique sequences using a nearest-neighbor algorithm that merged closely related sequences. To assign V, D and J gene segments, CDR3 sequences were aligned to IMGT reference sequences. Each retained sequence needed at least a six-nucleotide match to both a V gene segment and a J gene segment. Rearrangements were classified as productive when the CDR3 lacked stop codons and remained in frame with V and J, and all other rearrangements were classified as non-productive. Following IMGT convention, CDR3 was defined as the stretch from the second conserved V-encoded cysteine up to the conserved J-encoded phenylalanine. The earlier analysis of 550 to 650 of the donors excluded any sequence lacking an unambiguous match to a single V gene segment. An earlier analysis of 587 of the donors called V segments functional above 56.7% productive rearrangements and segregating when the between-donor standard deviation exceeded 5%. A statistical classification framework was built for diagnosing cytomegalovirus status from the catalog of TCR beta chain sequences. In a later analysis, V and J genes were assigned by comparing TCR nucleotide sequences against IMGT/GENE-DB human TR gene sequences. A later analysis assigned CDR3 sequences and most-parsimonious VDJ recombination scenarios with the TCRdist pipeline. In a later analysis, every TCR beta chain was defined by the combination of its CDR3 amino acid sequence and its V-gene family, and reads without a unique V-gene family were dropped. In a later analysis, several hundred highly shared, low-generation-probability nucleotide sequences were removed to address suspected cross-contamination and a sequencing artifact. A later analysis calculated a clonal expansion index for each public chain from normalized within-repertoire ranks of inferred template counts. In a later analysis, generation probabilities were computed using a VDJ recombination model fitted to out-of-frame rearrangements, and the results were checked against IGoR. In a later analysis, hypergeometric tests were used to score TCR-TCR, TCR-HLA and TCR-CMV co-occurrence, with a repertoire-size bias correction applied to TCR pairs. To estimate false discovery rates, a later analysis permuted the HLA or CMV assignments 20 times. In a later analysis, co-occurring TCRs were grouped with DBSCAN, and TCRdist sequence similarity was added when clustering was performed within HLA-allele-positive subsets. For co-occurrence clustering, repertoires with fewer than 30,000 or more than 120,000 public chains were excluded, along with five or six repertoires with anomalous nucleotide sharing. This immuneACCESS table, as held by TCRdb, lists in-frame sequences with V and J called but not all clones. Of the missing ones, under half trace to an unresolved V gene in checked studies; the others have no known cause. For V, J and clone size, that table is used; D and trimming come from the DNA. For this sample the table gives 100,000 to 150,000 clones, of which 60% to 80% were detected only once. The ten biggest clones cover around 3.7% of the sample.

The cohort consisted of approximately 690 healthy bone marrow donors. Cohort members were all nominally healthy when sampled, although unrecorded immune exposures were likely present. The donor tested CMV seronegative and was one of the 352 seronegative cohort members. A peripheral blood sample was provided by each donor, and peripheral blood mononuclear cells were used for TCR beta sequencing. Genomic DNA was extracted from the blood cell samples with the Qiagen DNeasy Blood Extraction Kit. About this clone: Its recognized antigen is unknown. Per-base quality was not reported, and no clone a single base away is much larger than it.

This receptor was taken from a man aged 25 to 40 in good health and CMV-seronegative. Material for sequencing was PBMCs. This chain joins TRBV7-9 to TRBJ1-4, with TRBD1 matching 7 junction bases. The DNA sequence is as follows: TGTGCCAGCAGCTCCTGGGGAACAGGGGCGGCCCGAGAAGAAAAACTGTTTTTT. It translates as CASSSWGTGAAREEKLFF. Outside the CDR3, residues come from the reference TRBV7-9 and TRBJ1-4 proteins, so the full variable domain is: DTGVSQNPRHKITKRGQNVTFRCDPISEHNRLYWYRQTLGQGPEFLTYFQNEAQLEKSRLLSDRFSAERPKGSFSTLEIQRTEQGDSAMYLCASSSWGTGAAREEKLFFGSGTQLSVL.